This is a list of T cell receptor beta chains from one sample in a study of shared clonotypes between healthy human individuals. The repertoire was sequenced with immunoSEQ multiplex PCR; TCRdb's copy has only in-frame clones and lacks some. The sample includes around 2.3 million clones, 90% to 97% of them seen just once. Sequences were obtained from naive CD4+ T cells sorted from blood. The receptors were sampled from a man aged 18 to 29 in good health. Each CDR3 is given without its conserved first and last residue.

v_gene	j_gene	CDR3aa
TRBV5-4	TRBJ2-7	ASRDHGAHEQY
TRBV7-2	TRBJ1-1	ASSDRTGQNTEAF
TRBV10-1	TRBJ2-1	ASSASGGRSDEQF
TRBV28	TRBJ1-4	AVFSPYEKLF
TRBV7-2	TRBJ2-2	ASGYGRGANTGELF
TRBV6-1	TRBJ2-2	ASREGLSNTGELF
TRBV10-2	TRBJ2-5	ASTRGRGETQY
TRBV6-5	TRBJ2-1	ASSYSRVNEQF
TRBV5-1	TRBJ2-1	ASSLLGRVVNEQF
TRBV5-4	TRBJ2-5	ASSFFYRQETQY
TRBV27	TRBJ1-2	ASSLSAQGLYT
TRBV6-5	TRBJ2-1	ASSYATGQRSHEQF
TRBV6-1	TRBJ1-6	ASSEQGAGSPLH
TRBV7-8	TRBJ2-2	ASSYIPDRVTGELF
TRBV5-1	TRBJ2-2	ASSFPLAGDLTGELF
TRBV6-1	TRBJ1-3	ASRTDPAGNTIY
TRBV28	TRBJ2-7	ASSLDTGIRGRLAGGLISYEQY
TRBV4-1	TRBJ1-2	ASSQDLYANYGYT
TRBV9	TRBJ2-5	ASSRSGQETQY
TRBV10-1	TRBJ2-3	ASSPGTGVDTQY
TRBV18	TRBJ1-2	ASSQGRGEYGYT
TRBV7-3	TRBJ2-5	ASSLGGDEETQY
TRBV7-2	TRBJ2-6	ASSLPPGANVLT
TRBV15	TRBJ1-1	ATSRDVNTEAF
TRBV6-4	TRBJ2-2	ASSANGLAGGGELF
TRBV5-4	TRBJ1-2	ASSQDSNYGYT
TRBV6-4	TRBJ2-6	ASSEGSGANVLT
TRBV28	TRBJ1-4	ASSGQGRRDEKLF
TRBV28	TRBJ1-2	ASSSPGTELYGYT
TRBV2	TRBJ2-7	ASSDEGAYEQY
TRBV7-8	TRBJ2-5	ASSFGVAETQY
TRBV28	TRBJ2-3	ASSWEGADTQY
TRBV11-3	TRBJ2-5	ASSRGNSSNRETQY
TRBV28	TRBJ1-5	ASSEQGRQPQH
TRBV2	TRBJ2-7	ASTPGLAGGENEQY
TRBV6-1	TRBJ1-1	ASSAPVPGQGNTEAF
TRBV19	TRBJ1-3	ASGDTGAGNTIY
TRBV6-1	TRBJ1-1	ASTARGTRFTEAF
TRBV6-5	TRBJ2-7	ASSYELRAYEQY
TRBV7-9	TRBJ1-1	ASSLVSTEAF